This T cell receptor beta chain was sequenced during a study of T-cell reconstitution after alpha-beta-depleted transplantation in children. Study-level findings and limits: About two months after transplant, alpha-beta T cells reportedly came from several hundred expanded graft clones. High day-60 TCRbeta diversity in some patients came from surviving recipient T cells and thymic progenitors.

As to this clonotype: Its antigen is not identified.

Unique molecular identifiers featured in how the TCRbeta library was prepared. TCRdb called the PCR reads again in MiXCR, with one record for every CDR3 protein. The sample holds 500,000 to 600,000 distinct CDR3 sequences, over 25% seen once. Germline V gives CDR1 KGHSH, CDR2 LQKENI. The CDR3 is 17 amino acids. The germline V and J ends were trimmed by 5 bases and 5 bases, with 19 bases remaining between them. This TCR was recovered from a boy under three years old with Wiskott-Aldrich syndrome, due to receive a stem cell transplant. The sample consisted of PBMCs, taken before TCRalphabeta/CD19-depleted stem cell transplant. The rearrangement uses TRBV18 and TRBJ1-6; tentative D call: TRBD1 (6 bases). The CDR3 bases are TGTGCCAGCTCATCCCTAAAAGGGACACCTAATAATTCACCCCTCCACTTT. Protein product: CASSSLKGTPNNSPLHF.